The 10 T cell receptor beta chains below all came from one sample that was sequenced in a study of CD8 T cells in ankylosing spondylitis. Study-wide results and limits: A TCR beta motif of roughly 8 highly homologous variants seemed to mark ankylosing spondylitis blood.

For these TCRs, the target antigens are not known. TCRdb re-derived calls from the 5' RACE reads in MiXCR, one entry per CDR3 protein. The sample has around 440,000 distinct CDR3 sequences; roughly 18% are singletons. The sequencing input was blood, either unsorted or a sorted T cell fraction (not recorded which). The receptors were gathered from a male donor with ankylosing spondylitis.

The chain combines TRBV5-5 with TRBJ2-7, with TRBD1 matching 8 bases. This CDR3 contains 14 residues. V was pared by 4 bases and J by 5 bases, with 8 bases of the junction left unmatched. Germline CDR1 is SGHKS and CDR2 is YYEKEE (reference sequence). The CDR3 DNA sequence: TGTGCCAGCAGCCTTCAACAGGGGGTCCACGAGCAGTACTTC. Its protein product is CASSLQQGVHEQYF.

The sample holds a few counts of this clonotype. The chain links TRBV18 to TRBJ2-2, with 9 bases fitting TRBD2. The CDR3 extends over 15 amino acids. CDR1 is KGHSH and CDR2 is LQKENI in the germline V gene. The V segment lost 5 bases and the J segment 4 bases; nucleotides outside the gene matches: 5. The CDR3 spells CASSSQREVTGELFF. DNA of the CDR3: TGTGCCAGCTCATCCCAGCGGGAGGTCACCGGGGAGCTGTTTTTT.

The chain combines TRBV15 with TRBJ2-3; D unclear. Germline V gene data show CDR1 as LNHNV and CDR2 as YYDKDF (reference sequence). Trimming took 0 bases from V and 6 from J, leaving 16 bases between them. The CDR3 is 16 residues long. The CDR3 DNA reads TGTGCCACCAGCAGAGATAGGGCGGTAATTAGGGATACGCAGTATTTT. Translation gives CATSRDRAVIRDTQYF.

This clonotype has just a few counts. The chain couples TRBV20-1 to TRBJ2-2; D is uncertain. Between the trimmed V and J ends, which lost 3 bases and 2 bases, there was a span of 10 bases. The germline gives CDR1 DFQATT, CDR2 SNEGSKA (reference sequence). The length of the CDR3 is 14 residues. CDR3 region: CSASRNINTGELFF. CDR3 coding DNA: TGCAGTGCTAGCCGGAACATAAACACCGGGGAGCTGTTTTTT.

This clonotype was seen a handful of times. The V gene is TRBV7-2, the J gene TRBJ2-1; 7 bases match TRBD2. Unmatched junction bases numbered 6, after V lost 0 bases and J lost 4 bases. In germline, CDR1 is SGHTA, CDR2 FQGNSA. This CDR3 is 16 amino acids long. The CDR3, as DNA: TGTGCCAGCAGCTTAGCGCCGGGAGGAGGGTACAATGAGCAGTTCTTC. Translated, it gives CASSLAPGGGYNEQFF.

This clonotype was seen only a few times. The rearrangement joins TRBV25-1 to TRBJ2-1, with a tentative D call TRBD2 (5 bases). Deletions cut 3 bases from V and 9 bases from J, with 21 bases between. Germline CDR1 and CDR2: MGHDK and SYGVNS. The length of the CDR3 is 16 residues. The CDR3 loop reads CASSDRMTTRLGEQFF. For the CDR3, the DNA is TGTGCCAGCAGTGATAGAATGACAACTAGATTAGGTGAGCAGTTCTTC. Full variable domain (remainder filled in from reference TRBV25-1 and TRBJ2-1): EADIYQTPRYLVIGTGKKITLECSQTMGHDKMYWYQQDPGMELHLIHYSYGVNSTEKGDLSSESTVSRIRTEHFPLTLESARPSHTSQYLCASSDRMTTRLGEQFFGPGTRLTVL.

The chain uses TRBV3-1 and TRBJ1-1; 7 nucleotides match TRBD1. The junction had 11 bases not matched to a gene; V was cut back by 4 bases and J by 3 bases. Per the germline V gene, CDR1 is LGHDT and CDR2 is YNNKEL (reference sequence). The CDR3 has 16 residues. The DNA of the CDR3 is TGTGCCAGCAGCCCCTGGACAGGAACGTTTGACACTGAAGCTTTCTTT. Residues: CASSPWTGTFDTEAFF. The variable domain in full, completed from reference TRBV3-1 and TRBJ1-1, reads DTAVSQTPKYLVTQMGNDKSIKCEQNLGHDTMYWYKQDSKKFLKIMFSYNNKELIINETVPNRFSPKSPDKAHLNLHINSLELGDSAVYFCASSPWTGTFDTEAFFGQGTRLTVV.

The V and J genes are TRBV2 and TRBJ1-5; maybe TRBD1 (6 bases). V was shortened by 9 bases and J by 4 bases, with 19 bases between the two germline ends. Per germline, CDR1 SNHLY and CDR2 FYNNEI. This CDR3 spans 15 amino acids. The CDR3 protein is CASGGVRPGNQPQHF. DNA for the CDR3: TGTGCCAGTGGGGGCGTTCGGCCCGGGAATCAGCCCCAGCATTTT.

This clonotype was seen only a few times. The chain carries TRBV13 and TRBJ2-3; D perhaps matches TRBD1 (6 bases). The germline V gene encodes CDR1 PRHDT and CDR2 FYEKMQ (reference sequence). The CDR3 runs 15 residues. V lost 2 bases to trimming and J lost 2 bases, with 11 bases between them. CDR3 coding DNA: TGTGCCAGCAGCTTACTTGGACAGACCACAGATACGCAGTATTTT. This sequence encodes CASSLLGQTTDTQYF.

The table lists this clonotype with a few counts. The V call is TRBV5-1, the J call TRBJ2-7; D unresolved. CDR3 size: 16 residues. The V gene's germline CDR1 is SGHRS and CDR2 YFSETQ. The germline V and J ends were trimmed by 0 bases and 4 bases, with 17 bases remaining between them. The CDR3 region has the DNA TGCGCCAGCAGCTTGGGGGCAGCCAAGTTGGGGTACGAGCAGTACTTC. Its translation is CASSLGAAKLGYEQYF.